The source of this TCR beta chain is a study of PD-1 blockade in mismatch repair-deficient tumors. For the study at large: Patients had approximately 11 mismatch repair-deficient cancer types and were previously treated and progressing. Study observations and caveats: After pembrolizumab, tumor-resident clones rose rapidly, then generally contracted before radiologic responses.

A word on this clone: Its specificity is not known.

Repertoires were generated with immunoSEQ multiplex PCR, while TCRdb's copy carries only in-frame clones and drops some. The top ten clones hold roughly 10% of a sample with some 130,000 clones, 88% of them seen once. TCR sequencing covered three patients who responded to pembrolizumab. The sequencing here drew on peripheral blood, taken just under 74 weeks after starting pembrolizumab. This clonotype originated in an adult with mismatch repair-deficient cancer.

This CDR3 reads CASSQSETGNTGELFF. In DNA form, the CDR3 reads TGCGCCAGCAGTCAATCTGAGACAGGAAACACCGGGGAGCTGTTTTTT. J is TRBJ2-2 and V is TRBV23-1; weak D call: TRBD1 (6 bases). TRBV23-1 is given ORF status, its function remaining uncertain. V was pared by 0 bases and J by 2 bases, with 10 bases between. The CDR3 covers 16 residues.